This TCR beta chain was identified during a study of memory CD4+ T cells and cytomegalovirus serostatus. The sort gate was single viable CD3+CD4+CD8-CD45RO+ cells for memory CD4+ T cells. A few counts support this clone. The V and J ends lost 0 bases and 3 bases, in that order; junction bases with no gene match: 10. The CDR3 loop spans 18 amino acids. From germline, CDR1 is SGHTA and CDR2 FQGNSA. Sequenced by immunoSEQ multiplex PCR; TCRdb stores in-frame clones only, minus some. The table includes over 65,000 clones, over 80% detected once. V usage is TRBV7-2 and J usage is TRBJ2-7; TRBD1 matches at 11 bases. The TCR sequence derives from an adult in good health and CMV-seronegative. The sample consisted of memory CD4+ T cells from blood. Written as DNA, the CDR3 is TGTGCCAGCAGCTTAGCTTCTTTAGGGACAGGGGGGGGCTACGAGCAGTACTTC. It translates to CASSLASLGTGGGYEQYF.